Detailed here is one TCR beta chain. The antigen is unknown. These data belong to a study of cytomegalovirus exposure and HLA in healthy donors. Findings of the study overall: Investigators reported under 200 TCR beta chains as tied to cytomegalovirus. A prior analysis recorded that most TCR beta V segments were productive about 87% or about 30% of the time.

Donors consisted of healthy bone marrow donors. Use of 60 Vbeta and 13 Jbeta primers characterized the PCR. Using immunoSEQ multiplex PCR, the repertoire was profiled, and TCRdb retains in-frame clones only, with some absent. Of roughly 180,000 clones listed, roughly 74% are singletons. V was trimmed by 0 bases and J by 3 bases, leaving 8 bases between them. From germline, CDR1 is LGHNA and CDR2 YNFKEQ. This CDR3 spans 14 amino acids. The chain uses TRBV4-2 and TRBJ2-5; weak D call: TRBD2 (5 bases). What was sequenced was PBMCs. The clonotype originates from a woman aged 25 to 39 in good health and CMV-seropositive. CDR3 protein: CASSQEYGKETQYF. CDR3 DNA sequence: TGTGCCAGCAGCCAAGAATACGGGAAAGAGACCCAGTACTTC.